These T cell receptor beta chains were read from a single sample in a study of cytomegalovirus exposure and HLA in healthy donors. Sequenced by immunoSEQ multiplex PCR; TCRdb stores in-frame clones only, minus some. The sample lists some 180,000 clones, 70% to 85% seen once, with roughly 1.4% in the top ten. The source material was PBMCs. These receptors originate from a man aged 18 to 29 in good health and CMV-seronegative. The conserved cysteine and the conserved F or W are not part of the CDR3 here. The D gene is left open where the match is weak.

d_gene,v_gene,j_gene,CDR3aa
.,TRBV5-6,TRBJ2-2,ASSIFDSNTGELF
.,TRBV30,TRBJ1-2,AWMGTGGPLNYGYT
TRBD1,TRBV7-8,TRBJ2-7,ASSLAGTGVLEQY
.,TRBV7-2,TRBJ2-5,ASSLVAGRRQETQY
.,TRBV5-1,TRBJ2-5,ASSLRRNTPQETQY
TRBD2,TRBV7-8,TRBJ2-7,ASSLLGGSSYEQY
TRBD1,TRBV29-1,TRBJ2-7,SVDSGGGEQY
.,TRBV10-3,TRBJ1-2,AISPTGKHYGYT
.,TRBV2,.,ASSAGPSYEQY
TRBD1,TRBV10-3,TRBJ1-2,AISDPANDRGPNYGYT
TRBD2,TRBV14,TRBJ2-3,ASSDNTGLAGGSTDTQY
TRBD1,TRBV6-5,TRBJ2-3,ASSTGGIGTDTQY
TRBD1,TRBV5-1,TRBJ1-4,ASSFSIDRGNEKLF
.,TRBV6-5,TRBJ2-7,ASSYSGESYEQY
.,TRBV2,TRBJ2-2,ASTRGSAGELF
.,TRBV6-5,TRBJ2-3,ASSPRFVGTDTQY
.,TRBV5-1,TRBJ1-2,ASSSQGLGYT
TRBD1,TRBV5-5,TRBJ1-1,ASSLAGTGVNTEAF
.,TRBV27,TRBJ2-1,ASSFGGRLGEQF
.,TRBV7-6,TRBJ2-5,ASSLSETQY
TRBD1,TRBV2,TRBJ2-7,ASSAEGATHEQY
TRBD1,TRBV6-5,TRBJ2-7,ASSYDGTARDEQY
.,TRBV6-5,TRBJ1-3,ASSYSNSPSGNTIY
.,TRBV21-1,TRBJ2-3,ASSKGDRGRTDTQY
.,TRBV6-6,TRBJ2-7,ASSPHNRYEQY
.,TRBV12-5,TRBJ1-5,ASAPGVNQPQH